Following are 15 T cell receptor beta chains from one sample sequenced in a study of cytomegalovirus exposure and HLA in healthy donors (dated 2017 in TCRdb). Library method: the immunoSEQ multiplex PCR assay. The multiplex PCR relied on a mix of 60 forward primers for TCR Vbeta segments and 13 reverse primers for TCR Jbeta segments. TCRdb carries this immuneACCESS record with in-frame sequences only. Its versions omit some clonotypes, under half of them owing to an unresolved V gene in the studies checked, with the rest unexplained. This sample is represented by 180,000 or so clones; around a tenth of them were singletons. The ten top clones hold 1% to 1.5% of the sample. Material for sequencing was PBMCs. These receptors originate from a woman under 40 in good health and CMV-seropositive.

This clone was counted only a few times. This chain connects TRBV2 to TRBJ1-5; 10 nucleotides match TRBD1. V lost 7 bases, J lost 1 base, and 4 bases stayed unmatched. This CDR3 has 15 amino acids. Germline CDR1 is SNHLY and CDR2 is FYNNEI. CDR3 sequence (DNA): TGTGCCAGCAATGGACAGGGGGTAAGCAATCAGCCCCAGCATTTT. It translates to CASNGQGVSNQPQHF. Looking up the rest from reference TRBV2 and TRBJ1-5 gives the full variable domain: EPEVTQTPSHQVTQMGQEVILRCVPISNHLYFYWYRQILGQKVEFLVSFYNNEISEKSEIFDDQFSVERPDGSNFTLKIRSTKLEDSAMYFCASNGQGVSNQPQHFGDGTRLSIL.

This clone has a handful of counts. V gene TRBV9 combines with J gene TRBJ1-1; D gene unclear. The germline V gene encodes CDR1 SGDLS and CDR2 YYNGEE. The CDR3 consists of 14 residues. Trimming shortened V by 1 base and J by 3 bases, and 10 bases separated the two germline ends. In DNA form, the CDR3 reads TGTGCCAGCAGCGTATTTGGAGGGTACACTGAAGCTTTCTTT. Encoded protein: CASSVFGGYTEAFF.

This rearrangement joins TRBV19 to TRBJ1-4; D call uncertain. CDR1 LNHDA and CDR2 SQIVND come from the germline V gene (reference sequence). This CDR3 has 14 amino acids. V was shortened by 4 bases and J by 0 bases, with 6 bases between the two germline ends. The CDR3 region has the DNA TGTGCCAGTAGTAAGAGGGCAACTAATGAAAAACTGTTTTTT. Translation: CASSKRATNEKLFF.

This clone appeared a few times. The chain has TRBV11-1 and TRBJ1-1; tentatively, D is TRBD1 (5 bases). Trimming took 4 bases from V and 5 from J, leaving 11 bases between them. The germline CDR1 and CDR2 sequences are SGHAT and FQDESV (reference sequence). The CDR3 spans 13 residues. CDR3 residues: CASSSRVRTEAFF. The DNA for the CDR3 is TGTGCCAGCAGCTCCAGGGTGAGGACTGAAGCTTTCTTT.

The chain recombines TRBV9 with TRBJ1-2, with TRBD1 matching 8 bases. The junction had 6 bases not matched to a gene; V was cut back by 3 bases and J by 5 bases. Germline V gene sequence: CDR1 SGDLS, CDR2 YYNGEE. The CDR3 is made up of 14 amino acids. CDR3 DNA sequence: TGTGCCAGCAGCGAGGGACAGGTAGAGTATGGCTACACCTTC. It is translated as CASSEGQVEYGYTF.

The chain uses TRBV28 and TRBJ1-2; TRBD1 matches at 8 bases. Trimming at V came to 8 bases and at J to 7 bases, leaving 9 bases not matched to a gene. This CDR3 region has 13 residues. Germline V gene sequence: CDR1 MDHEN, CDR2 SYDVKM. CDR3 protein: CASLDREGGGYTF. CDR3 bases: TGTGCCAGCTTGGACAGGGAAGGAGGTGGCTACACCTTC.

In its sample, this clone was seen a few times. The rearrangement uses TRBV2 and TRBJ2-7, with no clear D. The CDR3 sequence is 13 residues long. Trimming left V 4 bases short and J 7 bases short, with 14 bases between. CDR1 SNHLY and CDR2 FYNNEI come from the germline V gene. CDR3 region: CASSGFPSLEQYF. DNA of the CDR3: TGTGCCAGCAGTGGGTTCCCCTCACTTGAGCAGTACTTC.

The chain has TRBV7-9 and TRBJ1-4; D is undetermined. This CDR3 contains 12 residues. Per germline, CDR1 SEHNR and CDR2 FQNEAQ (reference sequence). Between the trimmed V and J ends, which lost 3 bases and 5 bases, there was a span of 4 bases. The CDR3 nucleotides are TGTGCCAGCAGCTTGCGGAATGAAAAACTGTTTTTT. Its translation: CASSLRNEKLFF. The variable domain in full, with the rest retrieved from reference TRBV7-9 and TRBJ1-4, is DTGVSQNPRHKITKRGQNVTFRCDPISEHNRLYWYRQTLGQGPEFLTYFQNEAQLEKSRLLSDRFSAERPKGSFSTLEIQRTEQGDSAMYLCASSLRNEKLFFGSGTQLSVL.

The chain carries TRBV5-1 and TRBJ2-5; 9 bases align to TRBD1. V was pared by 4 bases and J by 6 bases, with 10 bases of the junction left unmatched. The CDR3 has 15 residues. CDR1 is SGHRS and CDR2 is YFSETQ in the germline V gene. This chain's CDR3 is CASSPRDRAVQTQYF. CDR3 DNA: TGCGCCAGCAGCCCCCGGGACAGGGCGGTACAGACCCAGTACTTC.

This clone was seen only a few times. V is TRBV7-8 and J is TRBJ2-3; possibly TRBD1 for D (5 bases). V was trimmed by 1 base and J by 6 bases, leaving 17 bases between them. The CDR3 contains 16 residues. Per the germline V gene, CDR1 is SGHVS and CDR2 is FQNEAQ. CDR3 protein: CASSLVMGRVSDTQYF. The CDR3 DNA is TGTGCCAGCAGCTTAGTAATGGGGCGCGTGTCGGATACGCAGTATTTT. Looking up the rest from reference TRBV7-8 and TRBJ2-3 gives the full variable domain: GAGVSQSPRYKVAKRGQDVALRCDPISGHVSLFWYQQALGQGPEFLTYFQNEAQLDKSGLPSDRFFAERPEGSVSTLKIQRTQQEDSAVYLCASSLVMGRVSDTQYFGPGTRLTVL.

This rearrangement joins TRBV13 to TRBJ2-1; 8 bases are shared with TRBD2. Germline lookup yields CDR1 PRHDT and CDR2 FYEKMQ (reference sequence). Trimming took 2 bases from V and 6 from J; bases not matched to a gene: 6. The CDR3 totals 15 residues. CDR3 amino acids: CASSLLGRGGNEQFF. For the CDR3, the DNA is TGTGCCAGCAGCTTATTGGGACGGGGGGGCAATGAGCAGTTCTTC.

In this sample, this clone turned up a few times. V is TRBV7-2 and J is TRBJ2-2; D perhaps matches TRBD1 (6 bases). CDR1 is SGHTA and CDR2 is FQGNSA in the germline V gene. The CDR3 runs 14 residues. The CDR3 reads CADREGRGTGELFF. The DNA for the CDR3 is TGTGCTGACCGCGAAGGCAGGGGCACCGGGGAGCTGTTTTTT.

This chain joins TRBV6-1 and TRBJ2-2, with TRBD2 matching 7 bases. This CDR3 is built from 16 residues. V lost 4 bases, J lost 5 bases, and 10 bases stayed unmatched. Germline CDR1 and CDR2: MNHNS and SASEGT. In DNA form, the CDR3 reads TGTGCCAGCAGTGGACTTGCGGGAGAACTGACCGGGGAGCTGTTTTTT. It codes for CASSGLAGELTGELFF.

The chain uses TRBV6-5 and TRBJ1-2; D is ambiguous. From germline, CDR1 is MNHEY and CDR2 SVGAGI. The length of the CDR3 is 13 residues. Trimming removed 10 bases from V and 3 bases from J, with 15 bases in between. CDR3 sequence (DNA): TGTGCCACCGCCCCAGGAACATACTATGGCTACACCTTC. This translates into CATAPGTYYGYTF.

This clone occurred many times. The chain couples TRBV5-1 to TRBJ2-3, with D perhaps matching TRBD1 (6 bases). There are 16 residues in the CDR3. Germline CDR1 is SGHRS and CDR2 is YFSETQ. V was cut by 7 bases and J by 0 bases, with 18 bases left in between. The CDR3 reads CASSTTGTRSTDTQYF. CDR3 DNA sequence: TGCGCCAGCTCGACGACCGGGACACGTAGCACAGATACGCAGTATTTT.